Sequencing of this TCR beta chain was carried out in a study of blood T cell repertoires in COVID-19. Overall study context: Italy, Spain and the United States were the sources of the convalescent and acute COVID-19 samples. T cells, B-cell-depleted T cells, or PBMCs provided the cDNA or gDNA that served as material.

Assay used: immunoSEQ multiplex PCR; TCRdb lists only in-frame clones, some missing. This sample has roughly 340,000 clones, with around 87% found just once. This TCR was sampled from a man aged 40-50 years in a cohort exposed to, infected with or recovered from COVID-19 (not recorded which). The sample was PBMCs or T cells enriched from blood (not recorded which).

The CDR3 reads CASSLADRAATEAFF. The CDR3 region has the DNA TGTGCCAGTAGTCTCGCGGACAGGGCGGCCACTGAAGCTTTCTTT. The rearrangement joins TRBV19 to TRBJ1-1; 8 nucleotides line up with TRBD1. V lost 5 bases, J lost 4 bases, and 9 bases stayed unmatched. The CDR3 is 15 amino acids. Germline lookup yields CDR1 LNHDA and CDR2 SQIVND (reference sequence).